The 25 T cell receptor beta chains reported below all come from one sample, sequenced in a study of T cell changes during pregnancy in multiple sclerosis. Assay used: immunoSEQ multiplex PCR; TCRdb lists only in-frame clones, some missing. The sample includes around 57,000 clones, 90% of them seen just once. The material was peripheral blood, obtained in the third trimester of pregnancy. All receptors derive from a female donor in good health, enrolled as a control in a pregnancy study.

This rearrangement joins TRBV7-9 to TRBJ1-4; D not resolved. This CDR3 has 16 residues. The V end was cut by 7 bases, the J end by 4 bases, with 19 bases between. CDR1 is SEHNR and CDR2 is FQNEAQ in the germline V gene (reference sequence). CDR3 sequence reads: CASIKWEAGSNEKLFF. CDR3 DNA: TGTGCCAGCATTAAGTGGGAGGCCGGTAGTAATGAAAAACTGTTTTTT.

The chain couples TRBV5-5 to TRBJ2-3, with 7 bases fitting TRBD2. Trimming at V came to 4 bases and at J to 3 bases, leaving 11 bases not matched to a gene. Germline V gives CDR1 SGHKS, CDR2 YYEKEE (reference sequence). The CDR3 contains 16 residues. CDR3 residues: CASSQRDARGTDTQYF. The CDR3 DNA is TGTGCCAGCAGCCAGCGGGACGCCCGAGGAACAGATACGCAGTATTTT. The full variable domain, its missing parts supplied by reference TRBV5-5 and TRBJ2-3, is DAGVTQSPTHLIKTRGQQVTLRCSPISGHKSVSWYQQVLGQGPQFIFQYYEKEERGRGNFPDRFSARQFPNYSSELNVNALLLGDSALYLCASSQRDARGTDTQYFGPGTRLTVL.

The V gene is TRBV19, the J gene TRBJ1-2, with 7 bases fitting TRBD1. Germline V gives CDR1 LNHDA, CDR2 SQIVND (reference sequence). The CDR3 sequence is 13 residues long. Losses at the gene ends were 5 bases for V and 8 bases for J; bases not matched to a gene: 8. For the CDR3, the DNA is TGTGCCAGTAGTTTAACAGGGGAAGGAGGCTACACCTTC. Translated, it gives CASSLTGEGGYTF.

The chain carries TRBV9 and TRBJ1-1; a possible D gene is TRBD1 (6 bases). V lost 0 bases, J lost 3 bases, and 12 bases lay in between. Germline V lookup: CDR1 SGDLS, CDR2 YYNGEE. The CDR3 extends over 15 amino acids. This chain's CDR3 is CASSVATSGDTEAFF. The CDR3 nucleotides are TGTGCCAGCAGCGTAGCTACGTCAGGGGACACTGAAGCTTTCTTT.

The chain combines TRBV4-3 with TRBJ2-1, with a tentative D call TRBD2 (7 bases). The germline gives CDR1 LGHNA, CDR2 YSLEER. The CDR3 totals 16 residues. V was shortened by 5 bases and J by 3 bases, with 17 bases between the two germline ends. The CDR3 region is CASSKGGGPIYNEQFF. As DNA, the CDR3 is TGCGCCAGCAGCAAGGGAGGGGGGCCTATCTACAATGAGCAGTTCTTC.

CDR3 coding DNA: TGTGCCAGCACCAGGGGAGCCATGAGCAATCAGCCCCAGCATTTT. Translated: CASTRGAMSNQPQHF. V is TRBV2 and J is TRBJ1-5, with a tentative D call TRBD1 (6 bases). Germline V gene data show CDR1 as SNHLY and CDR2 as FYNNEI. Trimming took 7 bases from V and 1 from J, leaving 14 bases between them. The CDR3 loop spans 15 amino acids.

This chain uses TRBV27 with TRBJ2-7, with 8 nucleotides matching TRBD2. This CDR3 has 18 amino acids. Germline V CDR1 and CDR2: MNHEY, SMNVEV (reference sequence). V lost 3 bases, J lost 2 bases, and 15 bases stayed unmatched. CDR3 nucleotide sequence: TGTGCCAGCAGTTTCCAGTCGAGCGGGAGCCACACTACCTACGAGCAGTACTTC. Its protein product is CASSFQSSGSHTTYEQYF.

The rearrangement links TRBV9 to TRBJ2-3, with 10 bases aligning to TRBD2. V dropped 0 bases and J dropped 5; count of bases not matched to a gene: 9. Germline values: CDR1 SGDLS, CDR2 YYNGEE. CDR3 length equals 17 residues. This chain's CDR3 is CASSVGGSGGALDTQYF. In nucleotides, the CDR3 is TGTGCCAGCAGCGTAGGAGGAAGCGGGGGGGCATTAGATACGCAGTATTTT.

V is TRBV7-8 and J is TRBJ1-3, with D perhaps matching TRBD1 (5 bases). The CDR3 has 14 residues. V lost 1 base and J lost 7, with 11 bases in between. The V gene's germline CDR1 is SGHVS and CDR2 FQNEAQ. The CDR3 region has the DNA TGTGCCAGCAGCTTAGAACAGGCCACGAACACCATATATTTT. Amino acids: CASSLEQATNTIYF.

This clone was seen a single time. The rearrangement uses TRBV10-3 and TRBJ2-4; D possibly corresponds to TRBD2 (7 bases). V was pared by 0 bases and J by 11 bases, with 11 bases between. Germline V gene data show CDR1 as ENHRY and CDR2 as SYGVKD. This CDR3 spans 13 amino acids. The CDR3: CAISESGGAVQYF. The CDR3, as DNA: TGTGCCATCAGTGAGTCGGGGGGGGCTGTTCAGTACTTC.

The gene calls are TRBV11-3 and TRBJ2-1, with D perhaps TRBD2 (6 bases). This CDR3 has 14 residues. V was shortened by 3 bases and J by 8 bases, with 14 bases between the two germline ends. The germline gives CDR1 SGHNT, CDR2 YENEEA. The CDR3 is CASSFSGTSDEQFF. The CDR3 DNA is TGTGCCAGCAGCTTCTCCGGGACTTCTGATGAGCAGTTCTTC.

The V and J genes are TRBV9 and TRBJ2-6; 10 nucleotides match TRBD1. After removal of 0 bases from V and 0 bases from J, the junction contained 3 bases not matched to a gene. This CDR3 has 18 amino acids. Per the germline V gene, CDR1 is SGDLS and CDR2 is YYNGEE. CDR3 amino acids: CASSVVGQGGSGANVLTF. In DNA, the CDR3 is TGTGCCAGCAGCGTAGTTGGACAGGGGGGCTCTGGGGCCAACGTCCTGACTTTC.

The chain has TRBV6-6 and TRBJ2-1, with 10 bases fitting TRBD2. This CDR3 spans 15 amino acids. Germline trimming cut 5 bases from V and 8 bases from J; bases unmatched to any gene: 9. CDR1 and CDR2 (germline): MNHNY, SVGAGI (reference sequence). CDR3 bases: TGTGCCAGCAGTCTCACGAGCGGGGGGGCCTATGAGCAGTTCTTC. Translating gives CASSLTSGGAYEQFF.

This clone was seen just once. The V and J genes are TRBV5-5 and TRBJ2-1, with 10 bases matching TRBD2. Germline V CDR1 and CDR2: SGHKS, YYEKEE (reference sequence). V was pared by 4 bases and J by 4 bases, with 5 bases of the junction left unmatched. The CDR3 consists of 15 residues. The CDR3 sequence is CASSGTSAFYNEQFF. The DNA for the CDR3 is TGTGCCAGCAGCGGGACTAGCGCCTTTTACAATGAGCAGTTCTTC.

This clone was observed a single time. The chain's CDR3 is CASSTAGAVADTQYF. Here the CDR3 DNA reads TGTGCCAGTAGTACCGCGGGAGCGGTAGCAGATACGCAGTATTTT. The chain carries TRBV19 and TRBJ2-3, with 7 bases identical to TRBD2. The CDR3 sequence is 15 residues long. Germline V gives CDR1 LNHDA, CDR2 SQIVND (reference sequence). Trimming removed 4 bases from V and 4 bases from J; junction bases left unmatched: 8.

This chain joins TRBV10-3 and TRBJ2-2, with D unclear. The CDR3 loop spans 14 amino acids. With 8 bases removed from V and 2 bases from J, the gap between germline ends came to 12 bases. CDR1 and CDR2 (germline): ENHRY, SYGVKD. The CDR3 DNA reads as TGTGCCATCGCCTCGACTCTTAACACCGGGGAGCTGTTTTTT. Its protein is CAIASTLNTGELFF.

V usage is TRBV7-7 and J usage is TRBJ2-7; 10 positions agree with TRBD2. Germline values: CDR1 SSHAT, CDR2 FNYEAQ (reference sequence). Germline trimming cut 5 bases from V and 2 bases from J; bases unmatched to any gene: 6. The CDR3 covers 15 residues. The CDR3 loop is CASSRYSGRTYEQYF. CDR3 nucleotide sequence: TGTGCCAGCAGCCGCTATAGCGGGAGGACCTACGAGCAGTACTTC.

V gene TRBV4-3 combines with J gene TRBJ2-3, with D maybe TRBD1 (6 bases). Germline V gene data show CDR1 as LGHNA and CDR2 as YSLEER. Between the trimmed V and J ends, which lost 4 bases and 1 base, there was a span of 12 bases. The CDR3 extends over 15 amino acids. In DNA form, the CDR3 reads TGCGCCAGCAGCCTCGAACAGGGAGGCACAGATACGCAGTATTTT. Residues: CASSLEQGGTDTQYF.

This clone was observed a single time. The CDR3 spells CATHKTGGLHEQYF. CDR3 DNA: TGTGCCACTCACAAGACAGGGGGCTTGCACGAGCAGTACTTC. J is TRBJ2-7 and V is TRBV15; the match to TRBD1 covers 10 bases. This CDR3 spans 14 amino acids. Trimming removed 9 bases from V and 5 bases from J; junction bases left unmatched: 10. Germline CDR1 reads LNHNV; CDR2 reads YYDKDF (reference sequence).

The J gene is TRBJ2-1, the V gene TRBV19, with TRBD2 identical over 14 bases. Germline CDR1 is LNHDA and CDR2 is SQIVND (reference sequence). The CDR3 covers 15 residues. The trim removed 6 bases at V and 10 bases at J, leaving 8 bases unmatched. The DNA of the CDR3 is TGTGCCAGTAGCTCCCCGGGACTAGCGGGGGAAGAGCAGTTCTTC. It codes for CASSSPGLAGEEQFF.

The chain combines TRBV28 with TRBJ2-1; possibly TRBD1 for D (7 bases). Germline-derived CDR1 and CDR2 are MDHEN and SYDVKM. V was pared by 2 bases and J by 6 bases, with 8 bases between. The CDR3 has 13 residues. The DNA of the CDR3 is TGTGCCAGCAGTTTACAGGGGGGCAATGAGCAGTTCTTC. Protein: CASSLQGGNEQFF.

The CDR3 sequence: CAITGVSGGYTF. DNA for the CDR3: TGTGCCATCACGGGGGTTAGTGGTGGCTACACCTTC. The V gene is TRBV10-3, the J gene TRBJ1-2; D might be TRBD1 (5 bases). The V gene's germline CDR1 is ENHRY and CDR2 SYGVKD. This CDR3 has 12 residues. Trimming left V 7 bases short and J 7 bases short, with 13 bases between.

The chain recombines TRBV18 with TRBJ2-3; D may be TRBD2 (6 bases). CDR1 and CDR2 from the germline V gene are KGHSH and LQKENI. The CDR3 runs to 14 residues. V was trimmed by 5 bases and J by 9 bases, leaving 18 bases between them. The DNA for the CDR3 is TGTGCCAGCTCAAACGGGGGTCCCGGCGGCACGCAGTATTTT. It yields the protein CASSNGGPGGTQYF. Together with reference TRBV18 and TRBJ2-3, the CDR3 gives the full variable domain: NAGVMQNPRHLVRRRGQEARLRCSPMKGHSHVYWYRQLPEEGLKFMVYLQKENIIDESGMPKERFSAEFPKEGPSILRIQQVVRGDSAAYFCASSNGGPGGTQYFGPGTRLTVL.

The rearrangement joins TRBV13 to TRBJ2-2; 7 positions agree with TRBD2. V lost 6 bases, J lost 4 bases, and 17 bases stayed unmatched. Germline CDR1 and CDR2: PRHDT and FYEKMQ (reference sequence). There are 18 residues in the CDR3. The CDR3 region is CASRFSMEGGPVTGELFF. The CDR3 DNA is TGTGCCAGCAGGTTTAGCATGGAGGGAGGGCCTGTCACCGGGGAGCTGTTTTTT.

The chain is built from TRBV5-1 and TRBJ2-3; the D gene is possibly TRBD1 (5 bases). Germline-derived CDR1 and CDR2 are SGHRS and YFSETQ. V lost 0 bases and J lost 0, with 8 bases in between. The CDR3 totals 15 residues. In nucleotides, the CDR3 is TGCGCCAGCAGCTTGGACAGGCCTAGCACAGATACGCAGTATTTT. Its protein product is CASSLDRPSTDTQYF.